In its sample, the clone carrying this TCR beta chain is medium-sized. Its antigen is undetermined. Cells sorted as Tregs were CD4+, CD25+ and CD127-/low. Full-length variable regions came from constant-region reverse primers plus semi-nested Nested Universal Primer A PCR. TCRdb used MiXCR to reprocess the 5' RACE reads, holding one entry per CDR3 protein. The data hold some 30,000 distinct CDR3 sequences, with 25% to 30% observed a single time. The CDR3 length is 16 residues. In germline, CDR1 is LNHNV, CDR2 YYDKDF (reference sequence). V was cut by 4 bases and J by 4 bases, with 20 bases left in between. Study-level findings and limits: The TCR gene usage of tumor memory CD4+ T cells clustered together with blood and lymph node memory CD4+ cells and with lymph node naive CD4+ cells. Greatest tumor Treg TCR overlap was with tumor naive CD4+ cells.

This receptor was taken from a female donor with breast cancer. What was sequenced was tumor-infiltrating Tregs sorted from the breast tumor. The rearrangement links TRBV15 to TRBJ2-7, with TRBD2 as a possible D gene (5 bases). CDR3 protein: CATSTTSGNPVYEQYF. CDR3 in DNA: TGTGCCACCAGCACTACTTCGGGGAACCCAGTTTACGAGCAGTACTTC.